The rows below give T cell receptor beta chains drawn from one sample of a study of OX40 agonist ivuxolimab in advanced cancers. Generated by immunoSEQ multiplex PCR, the TCRdb table keeps only in-frame clones and is missing some. Among about 52,000 clones listed, 85% to 95% were seen once. This specimen was CD4+ or CD8+ T cells sorted from blood, taken in a trial of the OX40 agonist ivuxolimab. Receptor source: an adult with an advanced solid tumor such as melanoma, head and neck, liver or kidney cancer. CDR3s leave out the opening cysteine and the closing phenylalanine or tryptophan.

TRBV19	ASSPRLAETYEQY
TRBV9	ASSVTGLAITDTQY
TRBV19	ASGDPSYEQY
TRBV13	ASSLVAAGGYEQY
TRBV5-4	ASSLGPMNTEAF
TRBV7-7	ASSQGPGTGYNEQF
TRBV30	AWSYLTDNYGYT
TRBV7-9	ASSYLGTEAF
TRBV5-8	ATDGYEQY
TRBV4-1	ASSARRDYVNEQF